This T cell receptor (beta chain) is from a study of OX40 agonist ivuxolimab in advanced cancers. Study as a whole: Age averaged roughly 60 years (range about 20 to 79), and 70% to 85% were male.

As regards this clone: Its specificity is not known.

Study results and limitations: Partial responders treated at 0.1-3.0 mg/kg exhibited clonal expansion among the lowest measured. Averaging showed that CD8+ T cells had more expanded clones than CD4+ did.

Blood samples were obtained at baseline, cycle 4 day 1, and cycle 7 day 1. V was clipped by 4 bases and J by 4 bases, with 11 bases between them. This CDR3 spans 14 amino acids. Per germline, CDR1 SGHDN and CDR2 FVKESK. Libraries were prepared by immunoSEQ multiplex PCR; TCRdb keeps only in-frame clonotypes and omits some of them. In the table there are 81,000 or so clones, approximately 90% of which are singletons. The rearrangement joins TRBV14 to TRBJ1-3; D gene ambiguous. The TCR sequence derives from an adult with an advanced solid tumor such as melanoma, head and neck, liver or kidney cancer. The starting material was CD4+ or CD8+ T cells sorted from blood, obtained in a trial of the OX40 agonist ivuxolimab. The CDR3 bases are TGTGCCAGCAGCCCAGCGGACGCGGGAAACACCATATATTTT. Encoded protein: CASSPADAGNTIYF.